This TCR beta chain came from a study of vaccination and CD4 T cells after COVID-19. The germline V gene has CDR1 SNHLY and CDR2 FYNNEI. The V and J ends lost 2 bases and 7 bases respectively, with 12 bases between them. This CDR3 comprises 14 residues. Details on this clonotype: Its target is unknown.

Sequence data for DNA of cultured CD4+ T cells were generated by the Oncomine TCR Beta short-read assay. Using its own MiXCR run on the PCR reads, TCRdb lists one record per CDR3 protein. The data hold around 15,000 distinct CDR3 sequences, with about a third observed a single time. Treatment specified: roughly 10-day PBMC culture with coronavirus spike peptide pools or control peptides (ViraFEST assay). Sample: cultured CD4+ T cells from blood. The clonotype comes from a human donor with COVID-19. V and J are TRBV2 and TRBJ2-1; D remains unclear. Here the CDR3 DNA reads TGTGCCAGCAGTGAATCCCCGAACGGTAATGAGCAGTTCTTC. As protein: CASSESPNGNEQFF.